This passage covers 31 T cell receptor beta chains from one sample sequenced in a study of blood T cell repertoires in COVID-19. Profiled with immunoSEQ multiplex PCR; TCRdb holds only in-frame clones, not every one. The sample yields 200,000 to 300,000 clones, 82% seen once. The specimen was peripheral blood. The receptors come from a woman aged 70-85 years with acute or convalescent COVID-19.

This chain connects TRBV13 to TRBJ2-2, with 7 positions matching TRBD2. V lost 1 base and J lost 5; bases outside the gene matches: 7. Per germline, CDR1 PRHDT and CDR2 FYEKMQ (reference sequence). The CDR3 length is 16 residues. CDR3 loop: CASSLVGTTFTGELFF. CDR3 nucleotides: TGTGCCAGCAGCTTAGTGGGGACTACCTTTACCGGGGAGCTGTTTTTT.

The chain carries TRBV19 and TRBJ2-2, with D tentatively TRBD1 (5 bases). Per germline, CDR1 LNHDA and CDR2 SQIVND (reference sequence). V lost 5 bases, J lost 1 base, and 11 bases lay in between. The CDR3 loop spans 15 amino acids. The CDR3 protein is CASSFVRENTGELFF. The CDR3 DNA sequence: TGTGCCAGTAGTTTTGTCAGGGAGAACACCGGGGAGCTGTTTTTT.

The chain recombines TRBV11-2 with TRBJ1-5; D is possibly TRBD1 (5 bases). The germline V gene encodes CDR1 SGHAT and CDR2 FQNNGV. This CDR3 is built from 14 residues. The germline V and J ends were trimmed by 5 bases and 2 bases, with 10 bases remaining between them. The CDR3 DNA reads TGTGCCAGCAGCCTCGGGGGGGGCAATCAGCCCCAGCATTTT. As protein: CASSLGGGNQPQHF.

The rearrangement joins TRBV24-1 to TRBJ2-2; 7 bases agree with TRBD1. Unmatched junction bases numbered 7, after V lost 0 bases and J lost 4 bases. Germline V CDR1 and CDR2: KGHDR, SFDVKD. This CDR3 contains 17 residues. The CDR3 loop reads CATSDLDRQGSTGELFF. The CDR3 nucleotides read TGTGCCACCAGTGATTTGGATCGACAGGGTTCCACCGGGGAGCTGTTTTTT.

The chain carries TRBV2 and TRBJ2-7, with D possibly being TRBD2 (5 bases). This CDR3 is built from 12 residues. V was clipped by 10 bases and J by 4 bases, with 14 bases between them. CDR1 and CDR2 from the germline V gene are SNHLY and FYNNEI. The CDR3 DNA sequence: TGTGCCATCCTCGGGGATGGTTACGAGCAGTACTTC. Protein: CAILGDGYEQYF.

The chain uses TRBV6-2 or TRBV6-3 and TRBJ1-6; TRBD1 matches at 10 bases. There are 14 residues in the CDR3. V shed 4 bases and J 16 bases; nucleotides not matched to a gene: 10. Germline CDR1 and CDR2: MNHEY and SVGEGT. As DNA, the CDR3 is TGTGCCAGCAGTTGGGACAGGGGCCGGAATAAACTCCACTTT. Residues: CASSWDRGRNKLHF.

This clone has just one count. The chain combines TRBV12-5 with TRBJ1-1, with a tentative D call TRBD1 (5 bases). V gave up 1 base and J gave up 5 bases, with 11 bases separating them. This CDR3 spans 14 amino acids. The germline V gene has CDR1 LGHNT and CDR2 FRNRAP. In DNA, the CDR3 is TGTGCTAGTGGTTTGGGACAGTCCTCAACTGAAGCTTTCTTT. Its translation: CASGLGQSSTEAFF.

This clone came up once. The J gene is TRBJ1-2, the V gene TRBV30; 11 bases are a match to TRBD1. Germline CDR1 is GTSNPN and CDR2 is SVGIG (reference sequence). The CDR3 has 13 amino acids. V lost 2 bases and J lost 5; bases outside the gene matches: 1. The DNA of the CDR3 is TGTGCCTGGAGTTGGGACAGGGGGTATGGCTACACCTTC. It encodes CAWSWDRGYGYTF.

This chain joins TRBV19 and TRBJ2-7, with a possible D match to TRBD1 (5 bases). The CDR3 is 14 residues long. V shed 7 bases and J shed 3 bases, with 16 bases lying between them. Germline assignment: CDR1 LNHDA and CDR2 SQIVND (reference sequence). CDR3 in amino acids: CASTSRQGVYEQYF. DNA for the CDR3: TGTGCCAGTACTTCAAGGCAGGGCGTCTACGAGCAGTACTTC.

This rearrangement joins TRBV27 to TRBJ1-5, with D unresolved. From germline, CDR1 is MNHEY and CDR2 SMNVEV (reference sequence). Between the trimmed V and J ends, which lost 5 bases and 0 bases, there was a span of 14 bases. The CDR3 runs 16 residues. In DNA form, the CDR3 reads TGTGCCAGCAGTCCTGAGAGGGTCCTTAGCAATCAGCCCCAGCATTTT. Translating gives CASSPERVLSNQPQHF.

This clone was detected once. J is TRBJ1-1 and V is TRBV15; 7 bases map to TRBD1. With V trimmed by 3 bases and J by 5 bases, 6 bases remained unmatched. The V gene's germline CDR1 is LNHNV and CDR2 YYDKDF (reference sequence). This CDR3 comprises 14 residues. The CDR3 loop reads CATSRPNRGTEAFF. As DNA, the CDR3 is TGTGCCACCAGCAGGCCAAACAGGGGAACTGAAGCTTTCTTT.

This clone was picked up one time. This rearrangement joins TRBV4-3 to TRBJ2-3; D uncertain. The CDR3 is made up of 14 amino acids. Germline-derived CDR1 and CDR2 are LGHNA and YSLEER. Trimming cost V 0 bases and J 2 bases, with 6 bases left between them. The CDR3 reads CASSQEPNTDTQYF. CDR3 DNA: TGCGCCAGCAGCCAAGAACCTAACACAGATACGCAGTATTTT.

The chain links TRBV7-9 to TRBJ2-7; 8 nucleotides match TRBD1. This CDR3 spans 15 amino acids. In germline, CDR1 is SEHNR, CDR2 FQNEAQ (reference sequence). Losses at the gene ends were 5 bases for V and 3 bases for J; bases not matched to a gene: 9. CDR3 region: CASSPRGPADYEQYF. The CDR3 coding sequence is TGTGCCAGCAGCCCCAGGGGGCCGGCAGACTACGAGCAGTACTTC.

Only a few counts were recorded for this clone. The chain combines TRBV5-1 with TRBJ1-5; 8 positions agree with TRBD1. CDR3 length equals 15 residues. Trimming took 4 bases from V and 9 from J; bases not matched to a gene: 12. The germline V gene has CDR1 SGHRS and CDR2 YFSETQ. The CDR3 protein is CASSRGTGGLGPQHF. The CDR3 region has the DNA TGCGCCAGCAGCCGAGGGACAGGCGGTCTGGGGCCCCAGCATTTT.

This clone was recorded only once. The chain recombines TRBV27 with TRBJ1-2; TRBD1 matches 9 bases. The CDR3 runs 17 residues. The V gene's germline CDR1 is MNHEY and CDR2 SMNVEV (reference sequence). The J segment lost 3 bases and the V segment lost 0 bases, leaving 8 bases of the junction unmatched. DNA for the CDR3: TGTGCCAGCAGTTTATCGTCGAGGGACAGGGTCGACTATGGCTACACCTTC. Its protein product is CASSLSSRDRVDYGYTF.

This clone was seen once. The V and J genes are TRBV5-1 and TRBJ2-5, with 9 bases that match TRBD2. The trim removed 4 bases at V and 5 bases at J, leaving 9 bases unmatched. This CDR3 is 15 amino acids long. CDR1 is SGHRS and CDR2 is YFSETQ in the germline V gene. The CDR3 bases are TGCGCCAGCAGCCAGGGGACCGCGGGAGGGGAGACCCAGTACTTC. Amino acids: CASSQGTAGGETQYF.

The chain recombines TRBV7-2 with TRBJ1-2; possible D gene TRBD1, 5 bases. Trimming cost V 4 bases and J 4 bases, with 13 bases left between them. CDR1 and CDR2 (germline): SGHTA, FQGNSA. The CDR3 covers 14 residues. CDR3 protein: CASSSRVGAYGYTF. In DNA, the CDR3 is TGTGCCAGCAGCTCCCGTGTAGGGGCCTATGGCTACACCTTC.

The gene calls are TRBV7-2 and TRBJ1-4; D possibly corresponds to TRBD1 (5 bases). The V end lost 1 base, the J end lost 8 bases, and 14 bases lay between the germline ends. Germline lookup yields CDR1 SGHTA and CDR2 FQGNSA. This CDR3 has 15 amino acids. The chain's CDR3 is CASSLGGLWWEKLFF. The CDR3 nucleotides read TGTGCCAGCAGCTTAGGGGGCCTCTGGTGGGAAAAACTGTTTTTT.

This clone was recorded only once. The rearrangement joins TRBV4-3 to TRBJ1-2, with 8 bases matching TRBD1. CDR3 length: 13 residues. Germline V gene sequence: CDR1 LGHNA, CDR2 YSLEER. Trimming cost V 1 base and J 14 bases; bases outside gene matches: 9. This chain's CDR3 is CASSQAPDRVGTF. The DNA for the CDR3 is TGCGCCAGCAGCCAAGCTCCGGACAGGGTGGGAACCTTC.

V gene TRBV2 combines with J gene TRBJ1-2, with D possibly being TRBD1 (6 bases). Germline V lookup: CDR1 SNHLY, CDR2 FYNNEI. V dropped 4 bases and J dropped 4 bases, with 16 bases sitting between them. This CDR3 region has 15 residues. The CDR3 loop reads CASSVGGGESYGYTF. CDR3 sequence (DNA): TGTGCCAGCAGTGTAGGGGGGGGCGAATCCTATGGCTACACCTTC.

The CDR3: CASTAGQETQYF. The DNA for the CDR3 is TGTGCCAGTACAGCGGGGCAAGAGACCCAGTACTTC. The chain is built from TRBV7-2 and TRBJ2-5; the match to TRBD2 covers 7 bases. From germline, CDR1 is SGHTA and CDR2 FQGNSA. Trimming at V came to 9 bases and at J to 2 bases, leaving 3 bases not matched to a gene. The length of the CDR3 is 12 residues.

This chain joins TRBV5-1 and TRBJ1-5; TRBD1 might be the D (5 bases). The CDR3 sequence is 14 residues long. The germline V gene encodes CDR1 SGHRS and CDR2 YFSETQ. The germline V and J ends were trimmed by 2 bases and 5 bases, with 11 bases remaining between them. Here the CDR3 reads CASSFGGGDQPQHF. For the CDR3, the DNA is TGCGCCAGCAGCTTCGGAGGAGGGGATCAGCCCCAGCATTTT.

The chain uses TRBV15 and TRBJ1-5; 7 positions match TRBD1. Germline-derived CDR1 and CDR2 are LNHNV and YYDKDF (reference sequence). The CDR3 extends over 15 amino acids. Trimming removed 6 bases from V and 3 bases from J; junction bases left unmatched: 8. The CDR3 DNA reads TGTGCCACCAGTCGGCGAGGGGGCATCAATCAGCCCCAGCATTTT. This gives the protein CATSRRGGINQPQHF.

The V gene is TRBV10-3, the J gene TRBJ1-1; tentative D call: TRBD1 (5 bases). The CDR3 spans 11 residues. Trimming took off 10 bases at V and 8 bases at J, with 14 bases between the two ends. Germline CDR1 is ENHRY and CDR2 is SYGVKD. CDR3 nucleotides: TGTGCCACCAAATCTGGGGCGGAAGCTTTCTTT. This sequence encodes CATKSGAEAFF.

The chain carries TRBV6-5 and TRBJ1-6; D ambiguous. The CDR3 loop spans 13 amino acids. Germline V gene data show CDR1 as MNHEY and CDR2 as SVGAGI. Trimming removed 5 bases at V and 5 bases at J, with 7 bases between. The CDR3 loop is CASSRTDNSPLHF. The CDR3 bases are TGTGCCAGCAGTCGCACGGATAATTCACCCCTCCACTTT.

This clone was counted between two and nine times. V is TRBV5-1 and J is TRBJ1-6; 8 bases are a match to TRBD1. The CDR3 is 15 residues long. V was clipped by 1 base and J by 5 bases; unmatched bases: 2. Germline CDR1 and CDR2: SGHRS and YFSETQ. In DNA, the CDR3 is TGCGCCAGCAGCTTGACAGGGGGAAATAATTCACCCCTCCACTTT. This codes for CASSLTGGNNSPLHF.

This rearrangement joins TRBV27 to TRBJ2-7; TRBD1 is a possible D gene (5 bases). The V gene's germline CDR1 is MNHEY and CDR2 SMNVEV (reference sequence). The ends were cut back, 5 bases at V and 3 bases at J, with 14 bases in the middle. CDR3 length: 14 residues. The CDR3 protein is CASSPHRSLYEQYF. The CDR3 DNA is TGTGCCAGCAGTCCTCACAGGTCCCTCTACGAGCAGTACTTC.

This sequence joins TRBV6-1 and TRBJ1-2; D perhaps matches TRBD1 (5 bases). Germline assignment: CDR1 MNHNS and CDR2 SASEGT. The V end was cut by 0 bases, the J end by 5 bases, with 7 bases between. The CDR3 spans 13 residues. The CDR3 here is CASSEAGHYGYTF. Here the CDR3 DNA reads TGTGCCAGCAGTGAAGCGGGGCATTATGGCTACACCTTC.

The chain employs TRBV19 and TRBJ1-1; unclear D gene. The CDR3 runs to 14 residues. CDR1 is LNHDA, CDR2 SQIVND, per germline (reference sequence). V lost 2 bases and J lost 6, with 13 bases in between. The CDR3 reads CASSILVQSSEAFF. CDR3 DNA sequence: TGTGCCAGTAGTATATTGGTCCAGTCATCTGAAGCTTTCTTT.

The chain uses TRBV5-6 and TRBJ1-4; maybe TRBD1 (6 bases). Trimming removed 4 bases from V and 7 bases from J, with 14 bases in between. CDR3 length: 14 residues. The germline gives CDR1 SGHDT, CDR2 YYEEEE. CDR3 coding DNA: TGTGCCAGCAGCAGGGGGACCGGTAGTGAAAAACTGTTTTTT. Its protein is CASSRGTGSEKLFF.

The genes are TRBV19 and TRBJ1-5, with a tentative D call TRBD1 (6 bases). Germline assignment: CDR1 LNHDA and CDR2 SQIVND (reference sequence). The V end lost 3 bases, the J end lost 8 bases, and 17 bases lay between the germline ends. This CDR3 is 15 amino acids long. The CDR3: CASSISTGYMEPQHF. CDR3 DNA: TGTGCCAGTAGTATTTCGACAGGCTATATGGAGCCCCAGCATTTT.